This TCR beta chain was observed in a study of T cell clonality in common variable immunodeficiency (dated by TCRdb to between 2015 and 2017). Overall study results and their limits: According to the authors, finding the cause of the higher clonality in CVID would require sequencing the repertoires of T cell subpopulations. Compared with healthy controls, CVID subjects showed increased TCRbeta clonality (t-test p = 0.018), a feature most characteristic of about a third of subjects. Even though DNA input was the same, control samples had an average of approximately 82,000 unique sequences each, compared with approximately 30,000 in CVID samples. Reportedly, TCRbeta sequences from CVID had fewer deletions and N-nucleotide insertions, and highly modified clones with 13 or more V deletions were absent from CVID. Correlations of repertoire features with clinical complications were constrained by heterogeneity among patients within the CVID cohort. Fewer TCRbeta clones were shared among CVID subjects than among healthy controls (p < 0.0001).

Both CVID patients and healthy controls were predominantly of Caucasian heritage. Heparinized peripheral whole blood samples of roughly 5 to 8 ml were obtained from each donor. TCRbeta CDR3 repertoires were sequenced from genomic DNA of adults with common variable immune deficiency (CVID) and healthy adult controls. A total of some 22 healthy adult volunteers (approximately 12 female and some 10 male; age range about 20 to 70 years, mean age about 33) were included in the control group. Diluted blood was density-centrifuged over Hypaque 1077 or Ficoll-Paque to isolate peripheral blood mononuclear cells. Genomic DNA was extracted from unsorted mononuclear cells by Qiagen column purification or by a centrifugation-based method. The V end gives up 6 bases and the J end 4 bases, leaving 10 bases in the junction not matched to a gene. From a lookup of the germline V gene (reference sequence), CDR1 and CDR2 are LNHDA and SQIVND. The CDR3 goes from the cysteine to the phenylalanine over 17 residues. Shown are 42 bases from within the CDR3, in frame from base 1.

CVID samples and control samples contributed equivalent amounts of genomic DNA as sequencing input. For every sample, a 60 bp segment covering the rearranged TCRbeta CDR3 region was amplified and then sequenced. TCRbeta amplification used the immunoSEQ assay, a bias-corrected multiplex PCR with high-throughput sequencing. The published analysis was carried out like this. Every unique nucleotide sequence counted as a clone and was annotated with V, D and J genes, copy number and frequency. Sequences were labeled productive if in frame, and non-productive if out of frame or containing stop codons. As previously described, Shannon's entropy was used to calculate clonality. The predicted amino acid sequences of productive clones were used to derive mean CDR3 Kyte-Doolittle hydropathy. Scaled V gene usage was hierarchically clustered using Manhattan distance and complete linkage with the R hclust function. To assess clone sharing by CDR3 amino acid sequence, 12 repertoires per group were resampled over 100 rounds. The repertoires were searched for 70 published EBV-specific and a few hundred published CMV-specific TCRbeta sequences. A couple of CVID samples yielding fewer than 10,000 sequences were excluded from analysis, leaving approximately 40 CVID repertoires. TCRdb's version of the immuneACCESS table is confined to in-frame rearrangements and falls short of the full clone set. An unresolved V gene accounts for under half of the shortfall where checked; the remainder is of unknown origin. The DNA was the basis for D and trimming; V, J and clone size are from that table. The table gives some 45,000 clones for this sample, with none occurring only once. The ten biggest clones cover roughly 6% of the sample.

This clone was detected many times. The antigen it recognizes is unknown. The read terminates 3 residues ahead of where the CDR3 ends, so the germline J gene completes it. Rearrangement joined TRBV19 to TRBJ2-1, with 12 junctional bases fitting TRBD2. The sequence derives from a person between 18 and 75 years old in good health. Input material: peripheral blood mononuclear cells. The encoded CDR3 is CASSPSRTSGIYNEQFF. CDR3 bases read: TGTGCCAGTAGCCCCTCCCGGACTAGCGGGATTTACAATGAG.